This T cell receptor beta chain was recorded in a study of cytomegalovirus exposure and HLA in healthy donors. Study-level information: Caucasian-associated ancestry cluster membership applied to about four fifths of several hundred genotyped donors.

On this clone itself: Its antigen is currently unknown.

General study findings and limits: Associated with HLA alleles at 0.05 false discovery rate in a later analysis were around 15,000 TCR beta sequences.

The CDR3 runs to 14 residues. Germline V gene lookup returns CDR1 SGHAT and CDR2 FQNNGV. The V and J ends lost 6 bases and 6 bases, in that order; junction bases with no gene match: 10. It was with 60 Vbeta and 13 Jbeta primers that the PCR ran. The repertoire was sequenced with immunoSEQ multiplex PCR; TCRdb's copy has only in-frame clones and lacks some. The data contain roughly 84,000 clones, roughly 80% of them singletons. This receptor was obtained from a human donor in good health. Sequenced input: PBMCs. This chain joins TRBV11-2 and TRBJ2-7; 8 bases align to TRBD1. CDR3 sequence (DNA): TGTGCCAGCAGGCGACAGACAGGGGTAGGCGAGCAGTACTTC. It codes for CASRRQTGVGEQYF.